A selection of T cell receptor beta chains follows, all from one sample in a study of blood T cell repertoires in COVID-19. Assay: immunoSEQ multiplex PCR; the TCRdb copy retains only in-frame clones and omits some. Of about 330,000 clones in the sample, about 92% were seen once. The sample consisted of PBMCs or T cells enriched from blood (not recorded which). Source of these receptors: a woman younger than 45 who had recovered from COVID-19. Both conserved end residues are part of each CDR3. The D gene is left open where the match is weak. Clone size is not always given. Where it is, it says once, few, many or a class for expanded clones.

TRBJ1-4 . TRBV5-1 . CASSLQPGNEKLFF TGCGCCAGCAGCTTACAACCAGGGAATGAAAAACTGTTTTTT
TRBJ1-1 . TRBV6-5 TRBD1 CASSYSSRGRGTEAFF TGTGCCAGCAGTTACTCGAGTCGTGGCAGGGGGACTGAAGCTTTCTTT
TRBJ1-6 . TRBV28 . CASSSTYNSPLHF TGTGCCAGCTCTAGTACCTATAATTCACCCCTCCACTTT
TRBJ2-7 . TRBV28 . CASRQGPYEQYF TGTGCCAGCAGACAGGGCCCCTACGAGCAGTACTTC
TRBJ2-1 . TRBV19 TRBD2 CASGAGGRNEQFF TGTGCCAGCGGGGCGGGCGGGAGGAATGAGCAGTTCTTC
TRBJ1-2 . TRBV28 TRBD1 CASSLAGQGYGYTF TGTGCCAGCAGTCTTGCGGGACAGGGCTATGGCTACACCTTC
TRBJ1-2 . TRBV6-5 . CASSPAGYYGYTF TGTGCCAGCAGTCCGGCAGGGTACTATGGCTACACCTTC
TRBJ2-3 . TRBV5-1 . CASSLDGGPPNPLDTQYF TGCGCCAGCAGCTTGGACGGCGGGCCCCCGAACCCTCTAGATACGCAGTATTTT
TRBJ1-6 . TRBV18 . CASSPRVRQSNSPLHF TGTGCCAGCTCACCAAGAGTAAGACAATCAAATTCACCCCTCCACTTT
TRBJ1-1 . TRBV11-3 . CASNDRGTNTEAFF TGTGCCAGCAACGACCGGGGGACGAACACTGAAGCTTTCTTT
TRBJ2-2 . TRBV7-3 TRBD2 CASSNPGLAGGWTGELFF TGTGCCAGCAGCAATCCCGGACTAGCGGGAGGTTGGACCGGGGAGCTGTTTTTT
TRBJ2-2 . TRBV20-1 TRBD2 CSASLTSGGTDTGELFF TGCAGTGCTAGTCTGACTAGCGGGGGGACCGACACCGGGGAGCTGTTTTTT
TRBJ2-7 . TRBV21-1 . CASSRRDRVIEQYF TGTGCCAGCAGCAGGCGGGACAGGGTCATCGAGCAGTACTTC
TRBJ2-7 . TRBV28 TRBD2 CASSFAGGSYEQYF TGTGCCAGCAGTTTTGCGGGGGGGTCGTACGAGCAGTACTTC
TRBJ2-7 . TRBV28 TRBD2 CASTGGYEQYF TGTGCCAGCACGGGGGGCTACGAGCAGTACTTC
TRBJ2-2 . TRBV28 . CASSFFGGTGELFF TGTGCCAGCAGTTTTTTCGGGGGCACCGGGGAGCTGTTTTTT
TRBJ1-4 . TRBV7-6 TRBD1 CASSSTGGWGEKLFF TGTGCCAGCAGCTCGACAGGGGGCTGGGGTGAAAAACTGTTTTTT
TRBJ2-7 . TRBV7-8 . CASSLAGVNEHEQYF TGTGCCAGCAGCTTAGCCGGGGTGAACGAACACGAGCAGTACTTC
TRBJ1-1 . TRBV28 . CASSFTGTEAFF TGTGCCAGCAGTTTTACTGGCACTGAAGCTTTCTTT
TRBJ2-6 . TRBV6-5 . CASRGVVSGANVLTF TGTGCCAGCAGAGGGGTCGTCTCTGGGGCCAACGTCCTGACTTTC
TRBJ1-1 . TRBV28 . CASSHLPGEAFF TGTGCCAGCAGTCACCTCCCGGGTGAAGCTTTCTTT
TRBJ2-2 . TRBV5-1 . CASSSGHGTGELFF TGCGCCAGCAGCTCGGGACACGGGACCGGGGAGCTGTTTTTT
TRBJ2-7 . TRBV5-3 . CARSLGLSSHPYEQYF TGTGCCAGAAGCTTGGGGCTATCTAGTCACCCCTACGAGCAGTACTTC
TRBJ1-2 . TRBV18 TRBD1 CASSPPGGGYGYTF TGTGCCAGCTCACCACCAGGGGGCGGCTATGGCTACACCTTC
TRBJ2-2 . TRBV18 . CASSPGQNTGELFF TGTGCCAGCTCACCCGGACAGAACACCGGGGAGCTGTTTTTT
TRBJ2-3 . TRBV5-4 . CASSGRDSTDTQYF TGTGCCAGCAGTGGCCGGGACTCCACAGATACGCAGTATTTT
TRBJ2-1 . TRBV12-5 TRBD1 CASGSRGNEQFF TGTGCTAGTGGCAGCAGGGGGAATGAGCAGTTCTTC
TRBJ1-1 . TRBV18 . CASSPGQNTEAFF TGTGCCAGCTCACCCGGACAAAACACTGAAGCTTTCTTT
TRBJ2-7 once TRBV18 TRBD2 CASSTPGLYEQYF TGTGCCAGCTCGACCCCGGGACTATACGAGCAGTACTTC
TRBJ2-7 . TRBV4-2 TRBD2 CASSQGDGGLAGGPVLYEQYF TGTGCCAGCAGCCAGGGAGACGGAGGACTAGCGGGAGGGCCCGTCCTTTACGAGCAGTACTTC
TRBJ2-4 . TRBV29-1 . CSVVDILVGAKNIQYF TGCAGCGTTGTGGACATTCTAGTAGGGGCCAAAAACATTCAGTACTTC
TRBJ2-7 . TRBV5-4 TRBD2 CASSPRLAEAYEQYF TGTGCCAGCAGCCCGCGACTAGCGGAGGCCTACGAGCAGTACTTC
TRBJ1-4 . TRBV15 TRBD1 CATSRDRGREKLFF TGTGCCACCAGCAGAGACAGGGGGAGGGAAAAACTGTTTTTT
TRBJ2-7 . TRBV15 TRBD2 CATSRVSGGGLSYEQYF TGTGCCACCAGCAGAGTATCTGGCGGGGGGCTCTCCTACGAGCAGTACTTC
TRBJ1-4 once TRBV27 . CASSSPGGAVREKLFF TGTGCCAGCAGTTCCCCGGGCGGGGCTGTCCGCGAAAAACTGTTTTTT
TRBJ2-3 . TRBV6-5 TRBD1 CASEGAGTGEDTQYF TGTGCCAGCGAAGGTGCCGGGACAGGGGAAGATACGCAGTATTTT
TRBJ1-2 . TRBV28 TRBD1 CASSNRQGWSYGYTF TGTGCCAGCAGTAACCGACAGGGATGGAGCTATGGCTACACCTTC
TRBJ2-7 . TRBV4-1 . CASSQDTLASYEQYF TGCGCCAGCAGCCAAGACACGTTGGCCTCCTACGAGCAGTACTTC
TRBJ1-2 . TRBV6-2/TRBV6-3 . CASSSLSNYGYTF TGTGCCAGCAGTTCTCTATCTAACTATGGCTACACCTTC
TRBJ1-5 . TRBV6-6 . CASMEQGLYQPQHF TGTGCCAGCATGGAGCAGGGCCTCTATCAGCCCCAGCATTTT
TRBJ2-7 . TRBV5-4 . CASSHPTQQGGEQYF TGTGCCAGCAGCCACCCGACTCAACAGGGTGGGGAGCAGTACTTC
TRBJ2-5 . TRBV19 TRBD2 CASSIDLRRSLTDTKTSQRETQYF TGTGCCAGTAGTATAGATCTCCGGCGGTCCCTAACCGATACTAAGACTAGCCAGAGGGAGACCCAGTACTTC
TRBJ2-7 once TRBV7-2 . CASSRPPLYEQYF TGTGCCAGCAGCCGCCCCCCCCTATACGAGCAGTACTTC
TRBJ2-7 . TRBV13 . CASSLGRDFSSYEQYF TGTGCCAGCAGCTTAGGCCGGGACTTTAGCTCCTACGAGCAGTACTTC
TRBJ1-5 . TRBV2 . CASSPDNNQPQHF TGTGCCAGCAGTCCAGACAACAATCAGCCCCAGCATTTT
TRBJ2-7 . TRBV18 . CASSLATGRFSYEQYF TGTGCCAGCTCACTAGCCACAGGACGGTTCTCCTACGAGCAGTACTTC
TRBJ2-7 . TRBV3-1/TRBV3-2 . CASSQRGGHSHEQYF TGTGCCAGCAGCCAGAGAGGGGGACACTCCCACGAGCAGTACTTC
TRBJ2-7 . TRBV29-1 TRBD1 CSVAPAPQGASVYEQYF TGCAGCGTTGCCCCTGCTCCACAGGGGGCGAGCGTATACGAGCAGTACTTC
TRBJ1-3 . TRBV5-1 TRBD1 CASSLETGGSGNTIYF TGCGCCAGCAGCTTGGAGACAGGGGGCTCTGGAAACACCATATATTTT
TRBJ1-2 . TRBV15 TRBD1 CATSRDWDRADF TGTGCCACCAGCAGAGATTGGGACAGGGCAGACTTC
TRBJ2-1 . TRBV7-2 TRBD2 CASSLEAGDWYEQFF TGTGCCAGCAGCTTAGAAGCGGGAGATTGGTATGAGCAGTTCTTC